This T cell receptor (beta chain) derives from a study of Graves' ophthalmopathy and Graves' hyperthyroidism. RNA served as the template for amplifying TCR beta CDR3 regions. First-round RT-PCR with HTBI primers preceded a second-round multiplex PCR. TCRdb fed the multiplex PCR reads into MiXCR, producing one record per CDR3 protein. The data hold about 1.1 million distinct CDR3 sequences, with around a third observed a single time. This clonotype was seen at least ten times. The study excluded patients with other autoimmune diseases, uncontrolled infections, pregnancy or lactation. CDR1 and CDR2 (germline): LNHDA, SQIVND (reference sequence). Trimming removed 7 bases at V and 9 bases at J, with 13 bases between. The length of the CDR3 is 13 residues.

The chain recombines TRBV19 with TRBJ1-6, with D uncertain. This sequence was found in an adult man with Graves' hyperthyroidism. The sample taken for sequencing was peripheral blood or thyroid tissue (not recorded which). For the CDR3, the DNA is TGTGCCAGTATGGGAAGGGCCGGTTCACCCCTCCACTTT. Translating it yields CASMGRAGSPLHF.